Below are 28 T cell receptor beta chains sequenced from a single sample in a study of a mutant IDH1 vaccine in newly diagnosed glioma. Time point indicated: baseline, week 1 (first vaccination visit). Treatment here: pre-vaccination baseline after standard-of-care therapy. Assay: immunoSEQ multiplex PCR; the TCRdb copy retains only in-frame clones and omits some. The sample has around 53,000 clones; about nine tenths are singletons. Sample: PBMCs, taken from a glioma patient treated with radiotherapy, temozolomide or both. Receptors originate from a middle-aged man with glioma.

This chain uses TRBV7-2 with TRBJ2-1; TRBD2 matches at 10 bases. CDR3 length equals 18 residues. The germline V gene has CDR1 SGHTA and CDR2 FQGNSA. V lost 4 bases to trimming and J lost 7 bases; unmatched junction nucleotides: 16. The CDR3 DNA reads as TGTGCCAGCAGCTCCCAGGGACTAGCGTTCGTTGGTTGGAATGAGCAGTTCTTC. Translating gives CASSSQGLAFVGWNEQFF.

The chain employs TRBV6-5 and TRBJ1-2; 7 nucleotides line up with TRBD1. CDR3 length equals 16 residues. J was trimmed by 0 bases and V by 4 bases; bases with no gene match: 8. Per the germline V gene, CDR1 is MNHEY and CDR2 is SVGAGI. This CDR3 reads CASSSGTVRSNYGYTF. DNA of the CDR3: TGTGCCAGCAGTTCCGGGACAGTAAGATCTAACTATGGCTACACCTTC.

This chain links TRBV5-1 with TRBJ1-4, with 7 bases matching TRBD1. Losses at the gene ends were 4 bases for V and 2 bases for J; bases not matched to a gene: 8. CDR1 and CDR2 (germline): SGHRS, YFSETQ. CDR3 size: 16 residues. The CDR3 is CASSSRDSTTNEKLFF. Here the CDR3 DNA reads TGCGCCAGCAGCAGCCGGGACAGTACCACTAATGAAAAACTGTTTTTT.

The CDR3 nucleotides read TGTGCCAGTACCGTCGCCAGGGCTGGATCTCAGCCCCAGCATTTT. Translation: CASTVARAGSQPQHF. The chain is built from TRBV19 and TRBJ1-5, with D tentatively TRBD1 (5 bases). Germline values: CDR1 LNHDA, CDR2 SQIVND (reference sequence). There are 15 residues in the CDR3. Trimming removed 7 bases from V and 6 bases from J, with 19 bases in between.

The chain couples TRBV2 to TRBJ2-3; 11 bases match TRBD2. The trim removed 6 bases at V and 1 base at J, leaving 3 bases unmatched. There are 15 residues in the CDR3. Germline CDR1 and CDR2: SNHLY and FYNNEI. The CDR3 DNA is TGTGCCAGCAGGCTGGGACTAGCGGGCACAGATACGCAGTATTTT. This encodes CASRLGLAGTDTQYF.

The chain combines TRBV19 with TRBJ2-5; 9 bases line up with TRBD2. Germline V CDR1 and CDR2: LNHDA, SQIVND (reference sequence). CDR3 length: 15 amino acids. V was pared by 3 bases and J by 5 bases, with 7 bases of the junction left unmatched. The CDR3 is CASSIQRAGGETQYF. The CDR3 coding sequence is TGTGCCAGTAGTATCCAGCGGGCGGGAGGGGAGACCCAGTACTTC. The whole variable domain, filled in from reference TRBV19 and TRBJ2-5, reads DGGITQSPKYLFRKEGQNVTLSCEQNLNHDAMYWYRQDPGQGLRLIYYSQIVNDFQKGDIAEGYSVSREKKESFPLTVTSAQKNPTAFYLCASSIQRAGGETQYFGPGTRLLVL.

This clone qualifies as medium-sized (0.01 to 0.1%). The chain couples TRBV6-5 to TRBJ2-7; D is uncertain. Germline assignment: CDR1 MNHEY and CDR2 SVGAGI. The V and J ends lost 0 bases and 0 bases respectively, with 9 bases between them. The CDR3 runs to 15 residues. CDR3: CASSYSAYGSYEQYF. CDR3 DNA: TGTGCCAGCAGTTACTCAGCGTACGGCTCCTACGAGCAGTACTTC.

The chain links TRBV7-7 to TRBJ2-5; no firm D call. This CDR3 is built from 12 residues. CDR1 is SSHAT and CDR2 is FNYEAQ in the germline V gene (reference sequence). V was clipped by 3 bases and J by 5 bases, with 7 bases between them. The CDR3 spells CASSFNGETQYF. CDR3 coding DNA: TGTGCCAGCAGCTTTAATGGTGAGACCCAGTACTTC.

The CDR3 nucleotides are TGTGCCAGCAGCACCATTGGGTACGAGCAGTACTTC. Translation gives CASSTIGYEQYF. J is TRBJ2-7 and V is TRBV7-8, with D unresolved. The CDR3 length is 12 residues. Germline V gene lookup returns CDR1 SGHVS and CDR2 FQNEAQ. V was trimmed by 5 bases and J by 4 bases, leaving 9 bases between them.

This clone was counted a single time. This chain uses TRBV19 with TRBJ1-3, with TRBD1 as a possible D gene (6 bases). CDR1 is LNHDA and CDR2 is SQIVND in the germline V gene (reference sequence). The V end lost 8 bases, the J end lost 0 bases, and 11 bases lay between the germline ends. The CDR3 runs 14 residues. In DNA, the CDR3 is TGTGCCAGTCGGGGGCAAGCCTCTGGAAACACCATATATTTT. Translated: CASRGQASGNTIYF.

J is TRBJ1-3 and V is TRBV7-9; tentative D call: TRBD1 (5 bases). There are 16 residues in the CDR3. Per the germline V gene, CDR1 is SEHNR and CDR2 is FQNEAQ (reference sequence). V was trimmed by 11 bases and J by 3 bases, leaving 23 bases between them. CDR3 nucleotide sequence: TGTGCCGCATCAAGGGCTGCAGGGAAGGGTGGAAACACCATATATTTT. Amino acid sequence: CAASRAAGKGGNTIYF. The whole variable domain, remainder taken from reference TRBV7-9 and TRBJ1-3, is DTGVSQNPRHKITKRGQNVTFRCDPISEHNRLYWYRQTLGQGPEFLTYFQNEAQLEKSRLLSDRFSAERPKGSFSTLEIQRTEQGDSAMYLCAASRAAGKGGNTIYFGEGSWLTVV.

The genes are TRBV4-3 and TRBJ2-1, with D possibly matching TRBD2 (6 bases). Germline lookup yields CDR1 LGHNA and CDR2 YSLEER. CDR3 length equals 13 residues. Between the trimmed V and J ends, which lost 4 bases and 7 bases, there was a span of 11 bases. CDR3: CASSRRDGNEQFF. DNA for the CDR3: TGCGCCAGCAGCCGGCGGGATGGGAATGAGCAGTTCTTC.

The rearrangement links TRBV6-5 to TRBJ1-2, with D uncertain. The V gene lost 4 bases and the J gene lost 9 bases, with 15 bases spanning the gap. CDR1 and CDR2 from the germline V gene are MNHEY and SVGAGI. This CDR3 is built from 13 residues. For the CDR3, the DNA is TGTGCCAGCAGTTCACCGCCCATGGGTAGCTACACCTTC. Amino acids: CASSSPPMGSYTF.

The V call is TRBV19, the J call TRBJ1-2, with no clear D. V shed 6 bases and J shed 0 bases, with 8 bases lying between them. The CDR3 contains 13 residues. Per the germline V gene, CDR1 is LNHDA and CDR2 is SQIVND (reference sequence). CDR3 sequence: CASREGANYGYTF. CDR3 coding DNA: TGTGCCAGTAGGGAAGGAGCTAACTATGGCTACACCTTC. Complete variable domain (other parts from reference TRBV19 and TRBJ1-2): DGGITQSPKYLFRKEGQNVTLSCEQNLNHDAMYWYRQDPGQGLRLIYYSQIVNDFQKGDIAEGYSVSREKKESFPLTVTSAQKNPTAFYLCASREGANYGYTFGSGTRLTVV.

This chain connects TRBV14 to TRBJ2-7, with TRBD2 matching 8 bases. Germline-derived CDR1 and CDR2 are SGHDN and FVKESK. The J segment lost 0 bases and the V segment lost 4 bases, leaving 11 bases of the junction unmatched. The CDR3 loop spans 17 amino acids. The CDR3 DNA reads TGTGCCAGCAGCCTCCTGAGCGGGGGAAAAAACTCCTACGAGCAGTACTTC. Translation: CASSLLSGGKNSYEQYF.

This chain connects TRBV2 to TRBJ2-1; possibly TRBD2 for D (5 bases). CDR3 size: 13 residues. Germline V gene lookup returns CDR1 SNHLY and CDR2 FYNNEI. V lost 5 bases to trimming and J lost 5 bases, with 10 bases between them. CDR3 sequence reads: CASSNEEDNEQFF. DNA for the CDR3: TGTGCCAGCAGTAACGAGGAGGACAATGAGCAGTTCTTC.

V and J are TRBV5-1 and TRBJ2-1; a weak D match, TRBD1 (6 bases). Germline lookup yields CDR1 SGHRS and CDR2 YFSETQ. Between the trimmed V and J ends, which lost 0 bases and 4 bases, there was a span of 14 bases. This CDR3 has 16 residues. CDR3 coding DNA: TGCGCCAGCAGCTTGGGACAGGTGGTCAGGTACAATGAGCAGTTCTTC. Amino acid sequence: CASSLGQVVRYNEQFF. Full variable domain (missing parts from reference TRBV5-1 and TRBJ2-1): KAGVTQTPRYLIKTRGQQVTLSCSPISGHRSVSWYQQTPGQGLQFLFEYFSETQRNKGNFPGRFSGRQFSNSRSEMNVSTLELGDSALYLCASSLGQVVRYNEQFFGPGTRLTVL.

The V call is TRBV20-1, the J call TRBJ2-4; D gene ambiguous. There are 10 residues in the CDR3. Germline values: CDR1 DFQATT, CDR2 SNEGSKA (reference sequence). V gave up 6 bases and J gave up 4 bases, with 4 bases separating them. In DNA form, the CDR3 reads TGCAGTGCACCGAAAAACATTCAGTACTTC. This gives the protein CSAPKNIQYF.

This clone was recorded once. V usage is TRBV5-1 and J usage is TRBJ2-1; D is ambiguous. The germline gives CDR1 SGHRS, CDR2 YFSETQ. The length of the CDR3 is 13 residues. V was clipped by 0 bases and J by 5 bases, with 6 bases between them. This CDR3 reads CASSLGPNNEQFF. CDR3 DNA sequence: TGCGCCAGCAGCTTGGGACCGAACAATGAGCAGTTCTTC. The full variable domain, its missing parts supplied by reference TRBV5-1 and TRBJ2-1, is KAGVTQTPRYLIKTRGQQVTLSCSPISGHRSVSWYQQTPGQGLQFLFEYFSETQRNKGNFPGRFSGRQFSNSRSEMNVSTLELGDSALYLCASSLGPNNEQFFGPGTRLTVL.

The chain has TRBV6-1 and TRBJ2-7, with a possible D match to TRBD1 (6 bases). In germline, CDR1 is MNHNS, CDR2 SASEGT. Deletions cut 7 bases from V and 3 bases from J, with 10 bases between. This CDR3 comprises 12 residues. The CDR3: CASTGTYYEQYF. CDR3 nucleotide sequence: TGTGCCAGCACCGGGACATACTACGAGCAGTACTTC.

This chain links TRBV5-4 with TRBJ1-2, with unresolved D. V dropped 0 bases and J dropped 4 bases, with 13 bases sitting between them. Germline V lookup: CDR1 SGHNT, CDR2 YYREEE (reference sequence). The CDR3 totals 15 residues. CDR3 residues: CASSLVEARGYGYTF. In DNA form, the CDR3 reads TGTGCCAGCAGCTTGGTTGAGGCACGAGGCTATGGCTACACCTTC.

This chain uses TRBV27 with TRBJ2-7; D remains ambiguous. CDR3 size: 12 residues. Deletions cut 4 bases from V and 6 bases from J, with 10 bases between. Germline values: CDR1 MNHEY, CDR2 SMNVEV (reference sequence). The CDR3 nucleotides read TGTGCCAGCAGTTCCACTCCGGGCGAGCAGTACTTC. Amino acid sequence: CASSSTPGEQYF.

The gene calls are TRBV5-1 and TRBJ1-2; no clear D gene. This CDR3 has 13 residues. Germline V gene data show CDR1 as SGHRS and CDR2 as YFSETQ. Trimming pared 6 bases from V and 5 bases from J, leaving 14 bases between. The CDR3 coding sequence is TGCGCCAGCAACCAGGACCGATCTTATGGCTACACCTTC. This sequence encodes CASNQDRSYGYTF.

The chain combines TRBV6-4 with TRBJ1-2, with D maybe TRBD1 (6 bases). V lost 6 bases to trimming and J lost 7 bases, with 18 bases between them. The CDR3 sequence is 14 residues long. CDR1 and CDR2 (germline): MRHNA, SNTAGT. The CDR3 loop reads CASRRNRVEGGYTF. For the CDR3, the DNA is TGTGCCAGCAGACGAAACAGGGTCGAGGGTGGCTACACCTTC.

The V gene is TRBV5-1, the J gene TRBJ2-7, with TRBD2 matching 14 bases. Trimming removed 5 bases from V and 5 bases from J; junction bases left unmatched: 12. Germline V CDR1 and CDR2: SGHRS, YFSETQ. The CDR3 sequence is 17 residues long. The CDR3 reads CASSAGTSGGWGDEQYF. The CDR3 DNA follows: TGCGCCAGCAGTGCCGGGACTAGCGGGGGCTGGGGGGACGAGCAGTACTTC.

This chain joins TRBV5-1 and TRBJ1-2; 10 bases are a match to TRBD1. CDR3 length equals 15 residues. Germline lookup yields CDR1 SGHRS and CDR2 YFSETQ. Unmatched junction bases numbered 3, after V lost 0 bases and J lost 4 bases. CDR3 coding DNA: TGCGCCAGCAGCTTGGTGGGACAGGGGACCTATGGCTACACCTTC. Its protein is CASSLVGQGTYGYTF.

This chain connects TRBV6-5 to TRBJ2-1; D may correspond to TRBD1 or TRBD2 (5 bases each). This CDR3 has 12 residues. The germline gives CDR1 MNHEY, CDR2 SVGAGI. Trimming pared 4 bases from V and 15 bases from J, leaving 16 bases between. CDR3 amino acids: CASSSRTGDPFF. Written as DNA, the CDR3 is TGTGCCAGCAGTTCGCGAACCGGGGACCCGTTCTTC.

The chain couples TRBV7-2 to TRBJ1-1; 8 bases line up with TRBD1. Germline V gene data show CDR1 as SGHTA and CDR2 as FQGNSA. V lost 5 bases to trimming and J lost 1 base; unmatched junction nucleotides: 3. CDR3 length equals 14 residues. The CDR3 nucleotides are TGTGCCAGCAGCGTAGGACAGGGGAACACTGAAGCTTTCTTT. The encoded protein is CASSVGQGNTEAFF.